This T cell receptor beta chain was recorded in a study of blood T cell repertoires in COVID-19. Here immunoSEQ multiplex PCR was the method, and the copy in TCRdb shows in-frame clones only, minus some. The data contain a few hundred thousand clones, about 91% of them singletons. CDR3 length equals 12 residues. This sequence originates from a person under 35 with COVID-19, enrolled during active disease. The chain joins TRBV21-1 to TRBJ2-7; whether TRBD2, the table's D call, matches the DNA was not checked. TRBV21-1 is deemed a pseudogene. Specimen: peripheral blood. CDR3 protein: CASSSTPYEQYF. The DNA of the CDR3 is TGTGCCAGCAGCTCCACTCCCTACGAGCAGTACTTC.